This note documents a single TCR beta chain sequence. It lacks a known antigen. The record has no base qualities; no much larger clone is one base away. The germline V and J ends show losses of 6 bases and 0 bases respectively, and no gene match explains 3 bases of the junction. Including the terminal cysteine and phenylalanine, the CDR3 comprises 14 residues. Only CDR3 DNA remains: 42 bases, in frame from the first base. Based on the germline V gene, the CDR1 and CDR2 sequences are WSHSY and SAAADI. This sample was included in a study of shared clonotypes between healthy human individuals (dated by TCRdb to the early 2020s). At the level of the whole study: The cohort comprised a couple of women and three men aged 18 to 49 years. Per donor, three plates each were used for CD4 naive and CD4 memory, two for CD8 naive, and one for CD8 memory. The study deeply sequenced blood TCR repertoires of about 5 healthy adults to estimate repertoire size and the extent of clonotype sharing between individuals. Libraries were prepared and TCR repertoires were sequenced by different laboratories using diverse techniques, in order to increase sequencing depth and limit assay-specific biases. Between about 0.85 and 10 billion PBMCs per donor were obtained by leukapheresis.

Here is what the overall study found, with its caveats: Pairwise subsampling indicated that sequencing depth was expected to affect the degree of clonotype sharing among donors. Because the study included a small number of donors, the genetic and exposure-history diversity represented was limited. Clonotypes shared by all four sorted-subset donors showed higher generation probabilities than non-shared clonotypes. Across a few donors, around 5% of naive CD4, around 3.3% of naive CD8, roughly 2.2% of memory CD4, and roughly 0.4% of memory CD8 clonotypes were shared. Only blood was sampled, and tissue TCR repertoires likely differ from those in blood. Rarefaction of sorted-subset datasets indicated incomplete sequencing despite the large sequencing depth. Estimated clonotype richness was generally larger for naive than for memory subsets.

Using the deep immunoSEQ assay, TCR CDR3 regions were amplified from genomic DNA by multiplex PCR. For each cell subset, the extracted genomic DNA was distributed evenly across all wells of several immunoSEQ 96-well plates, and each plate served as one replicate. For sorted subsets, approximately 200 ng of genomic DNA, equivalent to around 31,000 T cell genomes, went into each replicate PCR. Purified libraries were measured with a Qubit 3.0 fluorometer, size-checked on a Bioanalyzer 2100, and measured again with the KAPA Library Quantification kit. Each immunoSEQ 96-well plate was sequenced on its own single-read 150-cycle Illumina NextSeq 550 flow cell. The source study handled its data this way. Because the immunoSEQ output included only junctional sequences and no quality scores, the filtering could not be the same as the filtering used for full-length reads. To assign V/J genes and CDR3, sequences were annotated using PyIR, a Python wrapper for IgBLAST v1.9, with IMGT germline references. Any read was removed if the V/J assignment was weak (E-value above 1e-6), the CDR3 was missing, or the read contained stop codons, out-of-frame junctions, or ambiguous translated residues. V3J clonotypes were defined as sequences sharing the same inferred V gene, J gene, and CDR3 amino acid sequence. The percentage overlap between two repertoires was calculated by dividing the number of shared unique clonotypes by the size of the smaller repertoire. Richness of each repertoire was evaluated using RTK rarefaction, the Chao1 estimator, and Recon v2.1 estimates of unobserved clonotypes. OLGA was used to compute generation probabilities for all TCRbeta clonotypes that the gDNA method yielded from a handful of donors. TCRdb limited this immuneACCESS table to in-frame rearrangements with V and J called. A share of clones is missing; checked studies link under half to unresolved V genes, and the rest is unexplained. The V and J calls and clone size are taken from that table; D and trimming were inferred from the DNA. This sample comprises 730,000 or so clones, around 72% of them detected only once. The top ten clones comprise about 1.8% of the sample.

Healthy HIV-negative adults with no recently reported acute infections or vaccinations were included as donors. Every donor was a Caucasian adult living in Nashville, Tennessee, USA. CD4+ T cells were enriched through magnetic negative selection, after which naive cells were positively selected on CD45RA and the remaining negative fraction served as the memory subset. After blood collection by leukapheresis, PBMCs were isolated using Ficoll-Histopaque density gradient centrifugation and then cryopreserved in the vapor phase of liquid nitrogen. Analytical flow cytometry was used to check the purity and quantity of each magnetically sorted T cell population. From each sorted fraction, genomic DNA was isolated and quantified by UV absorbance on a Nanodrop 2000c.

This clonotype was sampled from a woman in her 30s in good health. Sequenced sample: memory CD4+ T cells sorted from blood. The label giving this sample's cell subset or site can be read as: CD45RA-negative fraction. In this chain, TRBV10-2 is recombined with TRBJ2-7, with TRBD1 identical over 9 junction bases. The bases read TGCGCCAGCAGGGACAGGGGTGACTCCTACGAGCAGTACTTC. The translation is CASRDRGDSYEQYF.